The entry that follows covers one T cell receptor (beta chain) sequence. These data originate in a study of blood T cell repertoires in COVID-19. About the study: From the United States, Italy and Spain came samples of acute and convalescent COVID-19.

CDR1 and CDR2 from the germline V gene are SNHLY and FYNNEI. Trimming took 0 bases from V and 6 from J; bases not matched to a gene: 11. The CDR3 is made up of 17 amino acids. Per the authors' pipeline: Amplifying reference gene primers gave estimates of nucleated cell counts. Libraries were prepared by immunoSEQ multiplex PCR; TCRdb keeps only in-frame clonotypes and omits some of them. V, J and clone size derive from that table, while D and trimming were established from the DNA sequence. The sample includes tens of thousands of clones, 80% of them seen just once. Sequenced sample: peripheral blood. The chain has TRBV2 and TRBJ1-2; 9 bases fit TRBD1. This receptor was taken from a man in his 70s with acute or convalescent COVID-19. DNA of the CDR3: TGTGCCAGCAGTGAAGCGTATACCCAGACAGGGGGAGATGGCTACACCTTC. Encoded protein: CASSEAYTQTGGDGYTF.